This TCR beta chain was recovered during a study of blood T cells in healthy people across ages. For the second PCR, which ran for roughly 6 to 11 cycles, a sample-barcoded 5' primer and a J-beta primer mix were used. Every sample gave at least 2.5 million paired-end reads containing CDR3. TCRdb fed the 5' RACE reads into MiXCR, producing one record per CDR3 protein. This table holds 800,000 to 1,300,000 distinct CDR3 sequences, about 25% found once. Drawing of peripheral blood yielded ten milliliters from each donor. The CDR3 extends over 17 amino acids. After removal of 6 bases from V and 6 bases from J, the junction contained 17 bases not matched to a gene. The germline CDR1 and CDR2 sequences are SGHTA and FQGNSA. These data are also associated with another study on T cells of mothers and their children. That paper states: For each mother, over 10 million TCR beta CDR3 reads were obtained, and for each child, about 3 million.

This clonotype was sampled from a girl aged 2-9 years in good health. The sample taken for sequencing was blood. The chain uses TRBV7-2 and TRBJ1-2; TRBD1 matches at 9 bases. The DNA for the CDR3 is TGTGCCAGCAGATCCAACAGGGGGCGATCCAACTATGATGGCTACACCTTC. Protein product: CASRSNRGRSNYDGYTF.